This TCR beta chain was recorded in a study of Graves' ophthalmopathy and Graves' hyperthyroidism. Study outcomes and limitations: A model built from 13 signatures distinguished ophthalmopathy from stable hyperthyroidism with roughly 90% sensitivity and 81.08% specificity.

RNA transcripts were the source from which TCR beta CDR3 regions were amplified. An initial RT-PCR round employing HTBI primers preceded a second-round multiplex PCR. Each CDR3 protein is one row after TCRdb ran MiXCR on the multiplex PCR reads. The sample contains approximately 700,000 distinct CDR3 sequences, 40% of which appear only once. The CDR3 is 15 amino acids. CDR1 is SGHAT and CDR2 is FQNNGV in the germline V gene. A single count supports this clonotype. Antigen: not known. Compared with germline, one end of the junction differs, possibly owing to a read error. The sequencing input was peripheral blood. This chain joins TRBV11-2 and TRBJ1-4; D is perhaps TRBD1 (5 bases). This sequence was found in an adult man with Graves' ophthalmopathy. CDR3 sequence reads: CASSQVRGNNEKLFF. Written as DNA, the CDR3 is TGCGCCAGCAGCCAAGTTCGGGGGAACAATGAAAAACTGTTTTTT.